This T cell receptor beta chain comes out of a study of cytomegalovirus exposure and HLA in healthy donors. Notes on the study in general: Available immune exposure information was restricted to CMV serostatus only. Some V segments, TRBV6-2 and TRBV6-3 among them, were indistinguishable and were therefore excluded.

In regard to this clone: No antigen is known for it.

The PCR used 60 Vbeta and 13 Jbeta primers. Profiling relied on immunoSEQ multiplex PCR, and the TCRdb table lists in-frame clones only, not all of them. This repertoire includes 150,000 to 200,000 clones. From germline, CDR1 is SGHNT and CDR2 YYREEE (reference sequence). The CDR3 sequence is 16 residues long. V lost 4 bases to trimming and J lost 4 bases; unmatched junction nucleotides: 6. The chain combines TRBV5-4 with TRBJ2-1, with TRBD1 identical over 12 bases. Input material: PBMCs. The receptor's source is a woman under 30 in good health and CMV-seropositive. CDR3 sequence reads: CASSGGDRGPYNEQFF. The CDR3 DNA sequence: TGTGCCAGCAGCGGGGGGGACAGGGGGCCGTACAATGAGCAGTTCTTC.